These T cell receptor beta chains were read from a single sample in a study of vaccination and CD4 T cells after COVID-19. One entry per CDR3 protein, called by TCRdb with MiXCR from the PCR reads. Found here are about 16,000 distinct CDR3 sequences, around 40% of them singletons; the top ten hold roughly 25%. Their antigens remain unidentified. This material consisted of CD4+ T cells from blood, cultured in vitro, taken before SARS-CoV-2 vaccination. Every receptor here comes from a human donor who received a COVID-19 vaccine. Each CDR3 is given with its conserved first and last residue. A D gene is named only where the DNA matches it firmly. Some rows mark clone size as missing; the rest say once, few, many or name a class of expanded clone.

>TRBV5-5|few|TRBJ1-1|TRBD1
TGTGCCAGCAGCTCACGACAGGGGTGGAACACTGAAGCTTTCTTT
CASSSRQGWNTEAFF
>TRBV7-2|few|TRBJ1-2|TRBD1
TGTGCCAGCAGCTCACCCGCCGGGACAGGGTACTATGGCTACACCTTC
CASSSPAGTGYYGYTF
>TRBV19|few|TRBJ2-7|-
TGTGCCAGTAGTAGGACAGTTACTACCTACGAGCAGTACTTC
CASSRTVTTYEQYF
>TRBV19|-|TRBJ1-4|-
TGTGCCAGTAGTATAGCACAGGGCCGTCAGGAAAAACTGTTTTTT
CASSIAQGRQEKLFF
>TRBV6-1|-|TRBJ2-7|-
TGTGCCAGCAATGGGAGTCGAGGACCCTACGAGCAGTACTTC
CASNGSRGPYEQYF
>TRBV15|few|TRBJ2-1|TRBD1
TGTGCCACCAGCAAATCCGACAGGGCCTACAATGAGCAGTTCTTC
CATSKSDRAYNEQFF
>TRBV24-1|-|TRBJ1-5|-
TGTGCCACCAGTGAGCCCGGGGGCCAGCCCCAGCATTTT
CATSEPGGQPQHF
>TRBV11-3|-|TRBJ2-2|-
TGTGCCAGCAGCCCGGAGGTAGCAGGGGCCCCGAACACCGGGGAGCTGTTTTTT
CASSPEVAGAPNTGELFF
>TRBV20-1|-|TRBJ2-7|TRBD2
TGCAGTGCACCCGGACTAGGAATCTACGAGCAGTACTTC
CSAPGLGIYEQYF
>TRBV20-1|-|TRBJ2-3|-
-
CSILGRGGLDTQYF
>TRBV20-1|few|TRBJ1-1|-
TGCAGTGCTAGTGGGCAGGTGAACACTGAAGCTTTCTTT
CSASGQVNTEAFF
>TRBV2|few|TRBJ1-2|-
TGTGCCTCTCGGGGGGTCGGCTATGGCTACACCTTC
CASRGVGYGYTF
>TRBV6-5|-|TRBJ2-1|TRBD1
TGTGCCAGCAGTTACAGGGTCACAGGGGTGGGGTACAATGAGCAGCTCTTC
CASSYRVTGVGYNEQLF
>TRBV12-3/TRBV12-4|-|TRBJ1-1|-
TGTGCCAGCACTCCTAGCCTGGGCACTGAAGCTTTCTTT
CASTPSLGTEAFF
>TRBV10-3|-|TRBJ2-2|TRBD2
TGTGCCATCAGTGAAAGCGGGGGTGCGAACACCGGGGAGCTGTTTTTT
CAISESGGANTGELFF
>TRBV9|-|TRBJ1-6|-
TGTGCCAGCGGGCGGAAGGCTAGCAAGGAGAATTCACCCCTCCACTTT
CASGRKASKENSPLHF
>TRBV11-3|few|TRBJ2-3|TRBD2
TGTGCCAGCAGCTCTGTGACTAGCGGGGGGACAGATACGCAGTATTTT
CASSSVTSGGTDTQYF
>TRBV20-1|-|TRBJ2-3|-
TGCAGTGCTAGGGTCCCGACCACAGATACGCAGTATTTT
CSARVPTTDTQYF
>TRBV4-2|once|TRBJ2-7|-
TGTGCCAGCAGCCAAGATTCGACTTGGGGGGCAGGGATACAAAGTTACTCGACCTACGAGCAGTACTTC
CASSQDSTWGAGIQSYSTYEQYF
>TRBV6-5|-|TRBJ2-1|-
TGTGCCAGCAGTTTCACGTTCTTC
CASSFTFF
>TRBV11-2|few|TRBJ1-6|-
TGTGCCAGCATCCCATCGGGTTCACCCCTCCACTTT
CASIPSGSPLHF
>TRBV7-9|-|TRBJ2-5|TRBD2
TGTGCCAGCAGCCCAATACTTAGCGGGGGAGGAAAAGAGACCCAGTACTTC
CASSPILSGGGKETQYF
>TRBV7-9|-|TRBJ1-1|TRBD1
TGTGCCAGCAGAAACGGACAGGGGGCTACTGAAGCTTTCTTT
CASRNGQGATEAFF
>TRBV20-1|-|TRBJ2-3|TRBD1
TGCAGTGCTAGAGGGCCGACAGGGCCAAGCACAGATACGCAGTATTTT
CSARGPTGPSTDTQYF
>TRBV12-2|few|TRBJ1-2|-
TGTGCAAGTCGCTTGTGGACCAGGGGGCGGTCTTACTATGGCTACACCTTC
CASRLWTRGRSYYGYTF
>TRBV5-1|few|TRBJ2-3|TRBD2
TGCGCCAGCAGCTTGGGACTAGCGGCGGCAGATACGCAGTATTTT
CASSLGLAAADTQYF
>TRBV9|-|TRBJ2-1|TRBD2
TGTGCCAGCAGCGCCATCCCGGCTAGCGGGTACAATGAGCAGTTCTTC
CASSAIPASGYNEQFF
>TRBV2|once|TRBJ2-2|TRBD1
TGTGCCAGCAGGGAATACAGGGGGGCGACCGGGGAGCTGTTTTTT
CASREYRGATGELFF
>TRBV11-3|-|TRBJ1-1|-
TGTGCCAGCAGCTTAGGACGGCAGAACACTGAAGCTTTCTTT
CASSLGRQNTEAFF
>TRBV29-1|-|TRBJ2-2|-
TGCAGCGTTGGGCAGGGGAAGCCCACCGGGGAGCTGTTTTTT
CSVGQGKPTGELFF
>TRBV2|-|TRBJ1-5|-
TGTGCCAGCAGCCTGGACGGTAGCAATCAGCCCCAGCATTTT
CASSLDGSNQPQHF
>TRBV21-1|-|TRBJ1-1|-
TGTGCCAGCAGCAAGGGCAACATGAACACTGAAGCTTTCTTT
CASSKGNMNTEAFF
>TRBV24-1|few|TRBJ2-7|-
TGTGCCACCACCAGCTACGAGCAGTACTTC
CATTSYEQYF
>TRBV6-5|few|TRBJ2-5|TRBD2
TGTGCCAGCAGTTACTCGAGCGGGGGGGCTTCTCTGCAGACCCAGTACTTC
CASSYSSGGASLQTQYF
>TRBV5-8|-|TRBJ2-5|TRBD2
TGTGCCAGCAGCCACTTTGGCGCGGGGGGTCGAGGGGCCCAGTACTTC
CASSHFGAGGRGAQYF
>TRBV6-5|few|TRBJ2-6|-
TGTGCCAGCAGTTACCTTCCCCGTGGGGATACTGGGGCCAACGTCCTGACTTTC
CASSYLPRGDTGANVLTF
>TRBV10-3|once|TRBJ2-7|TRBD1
TGTGCCATCAGTGGACAGGGGGCTTACGAGCAGTACTTC
CAISGQGAYEQYF
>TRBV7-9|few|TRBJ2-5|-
TGTGCCAGCAGTCGACAGGTAGAGACCCAGTACTTC
CASSRQVETQYF
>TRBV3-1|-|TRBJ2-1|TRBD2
TGTGCCAGCAGCCAGAACGCCGGGGGGGCCAGCAATGAGCAGTTCTTC
CASSQNAGGASNEQFF
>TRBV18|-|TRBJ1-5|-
TGTGCCAGCTCACCTCCCGAGAAGCTAGGAAGTCAGCCCCAGCATTTT
CASSPPEKLGSQPQHF
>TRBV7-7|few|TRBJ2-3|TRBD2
TGTGCCAGCAGCCAACGGGGGGGGCGCGACACAGATACGCAGTATTTT
CASSQRGGRDTDTQYF
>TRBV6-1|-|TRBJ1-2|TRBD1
TGTGCCAGCAGTAAGCGACAGGGGGCGAATGGCTACACCTTC
CASSKRQGANGYTF
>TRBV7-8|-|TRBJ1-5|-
TGTGCCAGCAGCCCCTCGAATGAACAGCCCCAGCATTTT
CASSPSNEQPQHF
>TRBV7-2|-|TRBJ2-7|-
TGTGCCAGCACCTCCCCCCACTACGAGCAGTACTTC
CASTSPHYEQYF
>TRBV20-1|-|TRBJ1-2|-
TGCAGTGCCGAGATGAAACGGGACTATGGCTACACCTTC
CSAEMKRDYGYTF
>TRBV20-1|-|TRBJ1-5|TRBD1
TGCAGTGCTCGTTCGGGACAGGATGCCCGAAATCAGCCCCAGCATTTT
CSARSGQDARNQPQHF
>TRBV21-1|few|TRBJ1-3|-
TGTGCCAGCAGCACTCACAGGGGGCCCTCTGGAAACACCATATATTTT
CASSTHRGPSGNTIYF
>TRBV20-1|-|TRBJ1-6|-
TGCAGTGTGGGGGATGAGGGAGGCGGATCCCCCTATAATTCACCCCTCCACTTT
CSVGDEGGGSPYNSPLHF
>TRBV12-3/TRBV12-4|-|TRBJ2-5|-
TGTGCCTCCAATTTCGACGGGGCTCAAGAGACCCAGTACTTC
CASNFDGAQETQYF
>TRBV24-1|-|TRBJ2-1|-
TGTGCCACCAGTGAGCCAGGGGGGAACAATGAGCAGTTCTTC
CATSEPGGNNEQFF
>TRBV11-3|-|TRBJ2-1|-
TGTGCCAGCAGCTTGAGGGGACCGGGGGTCCTAGGGAATGAGCAGTTCTTC
CASSLRGPGVLGNEQFF
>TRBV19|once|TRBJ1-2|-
TGTGCCAGTAGTAAGCCACAAGGGGATAACTATGGCTACACCTTC
CASSKPQGDNYGYTF
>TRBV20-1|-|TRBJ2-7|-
TGCAGTGCTAGCTCCGGGACCGCCTACGAGCAGTACTTC
CSASSGTAYEQYF
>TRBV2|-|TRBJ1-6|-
TGTGCCAGTGGGACGCTTACTCCTGATAATTCACCCCTCCACTTT
CASGTLTPDNSPLHF